This T cell receptor beta chain was sequenced during a study of cytomegalovirus exposure and HLA in healthy donors. Study-wide results and caveats: Because they were indistinguishable, some V segments, including TRBV6-2 and TRBV6-3, were excluded. Within an earlier analysis, most TCR beta V segments proved productive either about 87% or about 30% of the time.

Germline assignment: CDR1 GTSNPN and CDR2 SVGIG (reference sequence). There are 13 residues in the CDR3. V dropped 5 bases and J dropped 7 bases, with 14 bases sitting between them. As regards this clone: Its target is not known.

The PCR ran on 60 Vbeta and 13 Jbeta primers. Source study methods: Per a later analysis, the number of unique TCR beta chains was some 80 million, of which roughly 9.9 million were shared. Using immunoSEQ multiplex PCR, the repertoire was profiled, and TCRdb retains in-frame clones only, with some absent. V, J and clone size are taken as reported in that table, and D and trimming were inferred from the DNA itself. Here the sample spans roughly 93,000 clones, roughly 82% being singletons. Each donor was nominally healthy when sampled (though unrecorded immune exposures were likely). Sequenced material: PBMCs. The chain links TRBV30 to TRBJ1-4, with unresolved D. The source of this sequence is a human donor in good health. CDR3 loop: CAWESELSEKLFF. DNA of the CDR3: TGTGCCTGGGAATCCGAACTGAGTGAAAAACTGTTTTTT.